This TCR beta chain was identified in a study of blood T cell repertoires in COVID-19. Here immunoSEQ multiplex PCR was the method, and the copy in TCRdb shows in-frame clones only, minus some. The sample records 400,000 or so clones, 88% being singletons. Participant ages covered about 18 to 90 years across about two dozen US areas. Participant reports of clinical history set cohort assignment. The CDR3 sequence is 12 residues long. From germline, CDR1 is SEHNR and CDR2 FQNEAQ (reference sequence). J was trimmed by 9 bases and V by 2 bases; bases with no gene match: 1. Sequences were obtained from PBMCs or T cells enriched from blood (not recorded which). The TCR comes from a woman in her thirties or forties with acute COVID-19. The V call is TRBV7-9, the J call TRBJ2-1; 7 nucleotides agree with TRBD2. CDR3 coding DNA: TGTGCCAGCAGCTTATGGGAGGGTGAGCAGTTCTTC. The encoded protein is CASSLWEGEQFF.